The subject of this entry is one TCR beta chain. This clonotype was picked up many times. Its target antigen remains unknown. Base quality data are lacking; no much larger clone is found one base away. The CDR3, from cysteine to phenylalanine, totals 14 residues. This entry keeps only the CDR3 DNA: 42 bases, framed from base 1. As encoded in the germline V gene, CDR1 is SGHVS while CDR2 is FNYEAQ. Between the V and J ends, shortened by 5 bases and 0 bases respectively, the junction contains 10 bases. Sequencing was carried out with an Illumina HiSeq 2500. Quantitative 5'-RACE with molecular barcodes was the method used to prepare the TCR beta libraries. As for how the authors treated the data: To identify disease-linked TCR variants, a new computational method was used, one built on a probabilistic model of VDJ rearrangement. TCRdb redid the processing of the public reads, applying fastp at Q25 and MiXCR, and retained in-frame beta chains. Merged by CDR3 protein, the rows form single entries marked with the most common genes and DNA. V and J calls and clone size were set by TCRdb, not the authors. Across this sample there are approximately 250,000 distinct CDR3 sequences, with around 8% seen only once. The top ten hold more than 4% of the sample.

The data derive from a study of CD8 T cells in ankylosing spondylitis (dated by TCRdb to about 2017). In terms of the full investigation: The study set out to find disease-linked TCR variants by profiling T cell receptor beta repertoires in ankylosing spondylitis patients and healthy donors. The full study cohort comprised 25 ankylosing spondylitis patients and approximately 100 healthy donors. Peripheral blood was sampled, and synovial fluid was also collected from ankylosing spondylitis patients. The full study reports these points: Some motif variants were previously reported in synovial fluid and blood of reactive arthritis patients, suggesting common disease-initiation mechanisms. According to the report, matched synovial fluid samples from ankylosing spondylitis patients were significantly enriched for the disease-linked clones. A TCR beta motif of fewer than 10 highly homologous amino acid variants appeared characteristic of blood from ankylosing spondylitis patients. The disease-linked clones had a CD8+ phenotype and were found at relatively low frequencies in peripheral blood.

The chain was built from TRBV7-6 and TRBJ2-5; there is no confident call for the D gene. The TCR originated in a female donor with ankylosing spondylitis or in good health (not recorded which). Input material: blood, either unsorted or a sorted T cell fraction (not recorded which). CDR3 region: CASSPLAYQETQYF. Read as DNA, the sequence is TGTGCCAGCAGCCCACTCGCGTACCAAGAGACCCAGTACTTC.